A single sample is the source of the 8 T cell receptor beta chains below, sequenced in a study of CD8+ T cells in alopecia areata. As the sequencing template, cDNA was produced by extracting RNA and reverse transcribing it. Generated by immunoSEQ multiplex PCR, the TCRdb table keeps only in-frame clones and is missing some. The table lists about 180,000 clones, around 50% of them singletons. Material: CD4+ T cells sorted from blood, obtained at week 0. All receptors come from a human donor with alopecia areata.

CDR3 DNA sequence: TGTGCCAGCAGCCCCGACCCCCTCTATGGCTACACCTTC. Its protein product is CASSPDPLYGYTF. V is TRBV6-5 and J is TRBJ1-2; no clear D gene. Germline-derived CDR1 and CDR2 are MNHEY and SVGAGI. V was trimmed by 6 bases and J by 4 bases, leaving 12 bases between them. The CDR3 runs 13 residues.

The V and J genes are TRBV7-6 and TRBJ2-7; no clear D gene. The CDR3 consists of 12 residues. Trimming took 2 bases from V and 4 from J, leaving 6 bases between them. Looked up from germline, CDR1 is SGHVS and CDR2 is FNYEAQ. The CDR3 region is CASSLNPYEQYF. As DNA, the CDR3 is TGTGCCAGCAGCTTAAATCCGTACGAGCAGTACTTC.

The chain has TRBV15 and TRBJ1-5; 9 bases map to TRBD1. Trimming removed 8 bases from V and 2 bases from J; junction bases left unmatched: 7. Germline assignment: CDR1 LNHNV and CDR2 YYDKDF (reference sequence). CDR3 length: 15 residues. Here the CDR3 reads CATGTGLGGNQPQHF. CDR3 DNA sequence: TGTGCCACCGGGACAGGGTTAGGGGGCAATCAGCCCCAGCATTTT.

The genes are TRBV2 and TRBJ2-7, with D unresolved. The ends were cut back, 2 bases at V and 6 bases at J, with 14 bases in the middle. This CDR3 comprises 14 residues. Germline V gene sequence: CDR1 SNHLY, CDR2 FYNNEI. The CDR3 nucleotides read TGTGCCAGCAGTGAATACCCCGTTGTCAGCGAGCAGTACTTC. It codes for CASSEYPVVSEQYF.

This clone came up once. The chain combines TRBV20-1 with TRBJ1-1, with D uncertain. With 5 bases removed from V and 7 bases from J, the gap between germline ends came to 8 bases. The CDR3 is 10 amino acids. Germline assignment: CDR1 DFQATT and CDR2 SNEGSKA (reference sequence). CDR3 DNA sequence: TGCAGTGCTCTCGACATTGAAGCTTTCTTT. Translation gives CSALDIEAFF.

The CDR3 protein is CSVGRQGPGNTIYF. Here the CDR3 DNA reads TGCAGCGTTGGGAGACAGGGGCCTGGAAACACCATATATTTT. The chain joins TRBV29-1 to TRBJ1-3; 8 nucleotides match TRBD1. V trimming: 4 bases; J trimming: 2 bases; junction bases outside the gene matches: 4. Germline lookup yields CDR1 SQVTM and CDR2 ANQGSEA. The CDR3 is 14 residues long.

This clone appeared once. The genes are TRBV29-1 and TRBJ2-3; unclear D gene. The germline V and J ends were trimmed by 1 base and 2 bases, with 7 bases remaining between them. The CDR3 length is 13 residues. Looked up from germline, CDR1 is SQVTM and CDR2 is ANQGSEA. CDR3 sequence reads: CSVEGSYTDTQYF. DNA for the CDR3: TGCAGCGTTGAAGGGAGTTACACAGATACGCAGTATTTT.

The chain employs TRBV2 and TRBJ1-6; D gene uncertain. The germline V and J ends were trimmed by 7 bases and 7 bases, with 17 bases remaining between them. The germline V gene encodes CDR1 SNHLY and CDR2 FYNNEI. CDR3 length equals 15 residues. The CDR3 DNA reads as TGTGCCAGCAACTCGGCGCTGGTAGGGAATTCACCCCTCCACTTT. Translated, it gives CASNSALVGNSPLHF.